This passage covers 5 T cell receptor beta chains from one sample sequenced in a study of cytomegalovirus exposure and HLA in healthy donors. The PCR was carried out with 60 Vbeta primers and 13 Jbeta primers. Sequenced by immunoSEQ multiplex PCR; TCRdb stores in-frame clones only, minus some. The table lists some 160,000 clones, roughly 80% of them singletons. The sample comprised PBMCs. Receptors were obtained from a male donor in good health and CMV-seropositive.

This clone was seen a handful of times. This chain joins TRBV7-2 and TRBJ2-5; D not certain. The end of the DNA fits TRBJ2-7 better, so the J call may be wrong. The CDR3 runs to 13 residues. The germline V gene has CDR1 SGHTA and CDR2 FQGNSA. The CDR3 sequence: CASSLVPIYEQYF. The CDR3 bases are TGTGCCAGCAGCTTAGTACCCATCTACGAGCAGTACTTC.

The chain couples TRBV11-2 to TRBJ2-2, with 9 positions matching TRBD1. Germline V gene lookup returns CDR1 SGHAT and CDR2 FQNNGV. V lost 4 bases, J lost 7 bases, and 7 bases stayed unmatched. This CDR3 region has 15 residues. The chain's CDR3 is CASSYLTGGSGELFF. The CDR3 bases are TGTGCCAGCAGCTACCTTACAGGGGGCAGCGGGGAGCTGTTTTTT.

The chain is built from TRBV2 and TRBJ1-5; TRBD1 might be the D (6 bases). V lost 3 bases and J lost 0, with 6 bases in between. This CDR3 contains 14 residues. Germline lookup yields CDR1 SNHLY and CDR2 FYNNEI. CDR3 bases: TGTGCCAGCAGTGAGGACAGTAGCAATCAGCCCCAGCATTTT. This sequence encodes CASSEDSSNQPQHF.

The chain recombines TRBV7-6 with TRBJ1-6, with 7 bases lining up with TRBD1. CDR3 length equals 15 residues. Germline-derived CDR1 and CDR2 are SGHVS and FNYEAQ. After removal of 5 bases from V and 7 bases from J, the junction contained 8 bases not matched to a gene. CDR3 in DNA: TGTGCCAGCAGCACTTCCGGGACAGAAAATTCACCCCTCCACTTT. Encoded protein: CASSTSGTENSPLHF.

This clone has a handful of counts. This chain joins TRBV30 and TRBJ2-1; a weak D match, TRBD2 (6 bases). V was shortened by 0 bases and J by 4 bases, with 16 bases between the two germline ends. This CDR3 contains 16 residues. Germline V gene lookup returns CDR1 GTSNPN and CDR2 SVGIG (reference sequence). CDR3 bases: TGTGCCTGGAGTGTACTTGCAGCGGGTCAATACAATGAGCAGTTCTTC. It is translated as CAWSVLAAGQYNEQFF.